These 4 T cell receptor beta chains were sequenced from one sample in a study of T cell changes during pregnancy in multiple sclerosis. Data came from immunoSEQ multiplex PCR; TCRdb stores just in-frame clones and leaves some out. The sample lists 48,000 or so clones; 88% were seen once. This sample comprised CD4+ T cells from peripheral blood mononuclear cells, obtained in the second trimester of pregnancy. The receptors shown here come from a female donor with multiple sclerosis, enrolled in a pregnancy study.

The CDR3 bases are TGCGCCAGCAGTCATCCAGGGTTTATGGGCAATCAGCCCCAGCATTTT. Residues: CASSHPGFMGNQPQHF. V usage is TRBV23-1 and J usage is TRBJ1-5; a possible D gene is TRBD1 (5 bases). TRBV23-1 is an ORF; its function is uncertain. V lost 3 bases, J lost 2 bases, and 14 bases lay in between. The CDR3 spans 16 residues.

The chain recombines TRBV29-1 with TRBJ1-2; 7 bases match TRBD1. CDR1 SQVTM and CDR2 ANQGSEA come from the germline V gene. The CDR3 extends over 12 amino acids. Losses at the gene ends were 6 bases for V and 2 bases for J; bases not matched to a gene: 3. CDR3 bases: TGCAGCGTCGTGACAGGGAACTATGGCTACACCTTC. Protein sequence: CSVVTGNYGYTF.

The chain recombines TRBV2 with TRBJ2-5; 7 bases line up with TRBD1. The CDR3 covers 15 residues. V was pared by 2 bases and J by 3 bases, with 6 bases of the junction left unmatched. CDR1 is SNHLY and CDR2 is FYNNEI in the germline V gene. Here the CDR3 DNA reads TGTGCCAGCAGTGAACTCACAGGGGCGGAAGAGACCCAGTACTTC. Translated, it gives CASSELTGAEETQYF.

The CDR3 region has the DNA TGTGCCAGCAGCTTTAGACAGATCATGAGCACAGATACGCAGTATTTT. This encodes CASSFRQIMSTDTQYF. This rearrangement joins TRBV5-6 to TRBJ2-3; D is perhaps TRBD1 (5 bases). The CDR3 runs to 16 residues. CDR1 is SGHDT and CDR2 is YYEEEE in the germline V gene. Trimming took off 2 bases at V and 0 bases at J, with 13 bases between the two ends.